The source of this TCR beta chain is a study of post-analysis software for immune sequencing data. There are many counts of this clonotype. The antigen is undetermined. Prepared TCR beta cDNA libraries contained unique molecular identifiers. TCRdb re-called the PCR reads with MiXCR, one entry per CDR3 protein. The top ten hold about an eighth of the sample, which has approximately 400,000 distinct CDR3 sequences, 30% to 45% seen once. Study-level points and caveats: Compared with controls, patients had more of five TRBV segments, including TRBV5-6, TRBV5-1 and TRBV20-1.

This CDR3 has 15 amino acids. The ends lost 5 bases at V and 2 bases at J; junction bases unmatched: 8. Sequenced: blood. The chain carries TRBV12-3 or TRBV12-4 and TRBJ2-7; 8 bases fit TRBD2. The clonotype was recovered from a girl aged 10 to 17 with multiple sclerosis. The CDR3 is CASSGSGGETYEQYF. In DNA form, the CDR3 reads TGTGCCAGCAGTGGCTCCGGGGGGGAAACCTACGAGCAGTACTTC.